The subject of this entry is one T cell receptor (beta chain). The data were produced by immunoSEQ multiplex PCR, yet TCRdb's version contains in-frame clones alone and is incomplete. This sample has fewer than 300,000 clones, with approximately 81% found just once. The data were taken from a study of blood T cell repertoires in COVID-19. About the study: Both acute and convalescent COVID-19 samples were obtained from the United States, Italy and Spain.

From germline, CDR1 is LNHDA and CDR2 SQIVND (reference sequence). Deletions cut 1 base from V and 2 bases from J, with 12 bases between. This CDR3 is built from 16 residues. The chain is built from TRBV19 and TRBJ2-1, with D perhaps TRBD1 (6 bases). The clonotype comes from a woman in her sixties with active or convalescent COVID-19. The source material was peripheral blood. CDR3 DNA sequence: TGTGCCAGTAGTATAGGAAGGACAGCGGCCTACAATGAGCAGTTCTTC. Its translation is CASSIGRTAAYNEQFF.